Listed here are 28 T cell receptor beta chains from one sample, sequenced in a study of blood T cell repertoires in COVID-19. TCRdb's copy holds only in-frame clones and misses some; the assay was immunoSEQ multiplex PCR. The sample yields roughly 100,000 clones, 85% to 90% seen once. Sequenced material: peripheral blood. The receptors originated from a human donor in a cohort sampled during active COVID-19.

The chain joins TRBV6-1 to TRBJ2-3; 7 bases fit TRBD2. This CDR3 has 12 amino acids. With 4 bases clipped from V and 7 bases from J, the junction kept 2 bases outside the gene matches. Germline V lookup: CDR1 MNHNS, CDR2 SASEGT. The CDR3 region is CASSGTSYTQYF. The DNA of the CDR3 is TGTGCCAGCAGTGGGACTAGTTATACGCAGTATTTT.

The CDR3 DNA sequence: TGTGCCAGCAGCCAAGTCCGGACAGGAGAAAAGGCTTTCTTT. It yields the protein CASSQVRTGEKAFF. The chain recombines TRBV3-1 (or the pseudogene TRBV3-2) with TRBJ1-1; TRBD1 aligns across 7 bases. V lost 1 base to trimming and J lost 11 bases; unmatched junction nucleotides: 10. CDR1 is LGHDT and CDR2 is YNNKEL in the germline V gene (reference sequence). The CDR3 is made up of 14 amino acids.

V and J are TRBV18 and TRBJ2-2; D is perhaps TRBD2 (5 bases). In germline, CDR1 is KGHSH, CDR2 LQKENI. CDR3 length equals 16 residues. V dropped 2 bases and J dropped 1 base, with 11 bases sitting between them. CDR3 bases: TGTGCCAGCTCACCATTGACTATCAAGAACACCGGGGAGCTGTTTTTT. Protein sequence: CASSPLTIKNTGELFF.

The chain links TRBV29-1 to TRBJ1-5; maybe TRBD1 (5 bases). V lost 4 bases and J 3 bases, leaving 10 bases between the germline ends. The CDR3 covers 13 residues. Germline values: CDR1 SQVTM, CDR2 ANQGSEA. This chain's CDR3 is CSVVGAPNQPQHF. CDR3 nucleotide sequence: TGCAGCGTTGTTGGGGCGCCCAATCAGCCCCAGCATTTT.

The chain couples TRBV6-2 or TRBV6-3 to TRBJ1-1; TRBD1 agrees at 7 bases. V shed 6 bases and J 0 bases; nucleotides not matched to a gene: 7. Germline V gene sequence: CDR1 MNHEY, CDR2 SVGEGT. The CDR3 extends over 15 amino acids. The CDR3 protein is CASSPPDRVNTEAFF. The CDR3 DNA sequence: TGTGCCAGCAGCCCTCCCGACAGGGTGAACACTGAAGCTTTCTTT.

The gene calls are TRBV19 and TRBJ1-5; tentatively, D is TRBD1 (5 bases). V gave up 1 base and J gave up 11 bases, with 12 bases separating them. This CDR3 has 13 amino acids. Germline CDR1 is LNHDA and CDR2 is SQIVND (reference sequence). DNA for the CDR3: TGTGCCAGTAGTATAGTCGGGGGAAAGACCCAGCATTTT. This codes for CASSIVGGKTQHF.

The V gene is TRBV11-2, the J gene TRBJ2-7; TRBD2 aligns across 13 bases. The V gene's germline CDR1 is SGHAT and CDR2 FQNNGV. The CDR3 length is 15 residues. Unmatched junction bases numbered 5, after V lost 5 bases and J lost 4 bases. Here the CDR3 reads CASSPLAGGRYEQYF. CDR3 sequence (DNA): TGTGCCAGCAGCCCACTAGCGGGGGGGCGGTACGAGCAGTACTTC.

The J gene is TRBJ1-2, the V gene TRBV6-5; D is perhaps TRBD1 (5 bases). Germline CDR1 and CDR2: MNHEY and SVGAGI. The CDR3 length is 13 residues. The V gene lost 10 bases and the J gene lost 2 bases, with 14 bases spanning the gap. The CDR3 sequence is CATSPSGNYGYTF. The CDR3 DNA sequence: TGTGCCACCTCACCCTCAGGGAACTATGGCTACACCTTC.

V and J are TRBV4-2 and TRBJ2-2; no definite D call. The CDR3 runs 14 residues. Germline lookup yields CDR1 LGHNA and CDR2 YNFKEQ. V was clipped by 1 base and J by 6 bases, with 9 bases between them. The CDR3 spells CASSQVPGPGELFF. In nucleotides, the CDR3 is TGTGCCAGCAGCCAAGTACCAGGTCCCGGGGAGCTGTTTTTT.

V gene TRBV5-5 combines with J gene TRBJ1-5, with 10 nucleotides matching TRBD1. J lost 5 bases, V lost 3 bases, and 2 bases had no gene match. This CDR3 has 14 amino acids. Germline values: CDR1 SGHKS, CDR2 YYEKEE (reference sequence). In DNA form, the CDR3 reads TGTGCCAGCAGCTCCGGACAGGGGGATCAGCCCCAGCATTTT. As protein: CASSSGQGDQPQHF.

V is TRBV6-5 and J is TRBJ1-2; unclear D gene. V lost 4 bases and J lost 3, with 9 bases in between. CDR1 MNHEY and CDR2 SVGAGI come from the germline V gene. This CDR3 has 13 amino acids. As DNA, the CDR3 is TGTGCCAGCAGTTCCCCGGGATACTATGGCTACACCTTC. This gives the protein CASSSPGYYGYTF.

The rearrangement links TRBV6-2 or TRBV6-3 to TRBJ2-3; the match to TRBD1 covers 7 bases. Germline values: CDR1 MNHEY, CDR2 SVGEGT. The CDR3 contains 15 residues. V lost 2 bases and J lost 4; bases outside the gene matches: 6. The CDR3 DNA follows: TGTGCCAGCAGTTACATAGACAGGGTGGCAGATACGCAGTATTTT. Translating it yields CASSYIDRVADTQYF.

The chain links TRBV21-1 to TRBJ2-7; the DNA was not used to check the table's D call, TRBD2. TRBV21-1 corresponds to a pseudogene. CDR3 length equals 18 residues. The CDR3 coding sequence is TGTGCCAGCAGCAAAATAGCGGGAGAGGATGATTTGGCCTACGAGCAGTACTTC. Protein: CASSKIAGEDDLAYEQYF.

The V call is TRBV7-9, the J call TRBJ1-2; weak D call: TRBD1 (5 bases). From germline, CDR1 is SEHNR and CDR2 FQNEAQ (reference sequence). V was shortened by 5 bases and J by 0 bases, with 19 bases between the two germline ends. This CDR3 has 17 amino acids. The CDR3 DNA follows: TGTGCCAGCAGCGGATTAAGACGGGGGACTACTAACTATGGCTACACCTTC. Translated, it gives CASSGLRRGTTNYGYTF.

This clone is a singleton in its sample. This chain uses TRBV2 with TRBJ1-1; unclear D gene. The V end lost 11 bases, the J end lost 1 base, and 14 bases lay between the germline ends. Germline CDR1 SNHLY, CDR2 FYNNEI. The CDR3 consists of 13 residues. The CDR3, as DNA: TGTGCCTCCCGGGGTTTTACGAACACTGAAGCTTTCTTT. Its translation: CASRGFTNTEAFF.

This chain links TRBV5-1 with TRBJ2-3, with D possibly TRBD1 on 5 matching bases. With 7 bases removed from V and 0 bases from J, the gap between germline ends came to 12 bases. CDR1 and CDR2 from the germline V gene are SGHRS and YFSETQ. The CDR3 spans 14 residues. The CDR3 region is CASGADTSTDTQYF. The DNA for the CDR3 is TGCGCCAGCGGGGCTGATACCAGCACAGATACGCAGTATTTT.

The chain employs TRBV19 and TRBJ1-2; TRBD1 agrees at 11 bases. The CDR3 runs to 14 residues. CDR1 and CDR2 (germline): LNHDA, SQIVND (reference sequence). J gave up 3 bases and V 9 bases, and 6 bases lay outside the gene matches. This CDR3 is CASGTGGRDYGYTF. The DNA of the CDR3 is TGTGCCAGCGGGACAGGGGGAAGAGACTATGGCTACACCTTC.

The chain uses TRBV19 and TRBJ2-2, with D possibly being TRBD2 (6 bases). V gave up 3 bases and J gave up 7 bases, with 15 bases separating them. This CDR3 comprises 15 residues. Germline CDR1 reads LNHDA; CDR2 reads SQIVND (reference sequence). The CDR3, as DNA: TGTGCCAGTAGTATGGGCGGGGAACGAGGCGGGGAGCTGTTTTTT. It yields the protein CASSMGGERGGELFF.

J is TRBJ2-7 and V is TRBV5-1; 11 bases line up with TRBD2. Germline V lookup: CDR1 SGHRS, CDR2 YFSETQ. The CDR3 runs to 17 residues. The trim removed 1 base at V and 0 bases at J, leaving 6 bases unmatched. In DNA form, the CDR3 reads TGCGCCAGCAGCTTGAAAAAAACTAGCGGGAGCTCCTACGAGCAGTACTTC. It is translated as CASSLKKTSGSSYEQYF.

The CDR3 sequence is CTSSQQDRAPYNEQFF. The DNA for the CDR3 is TGCACCAGCAGCCAACAGGACAGGGCCCCCTACAATGAGCAGTTCTTC. The V call is TRBV1, the J call TRBJ2-1; the D call of TRBD1 is as the table states it, not checked on the DNA. TRBV1 corresponds to a pseudogene. The CDR3 sequence is 16 residues long.

CDR3 sequence: CASSLGAGKIRVTDTQYF. In DNA, the CDR3 is TGTGCCAGCAGCTTAGGGGCAGGGAAGATTCGAGTCACAGATACGCAGTATTTT. The chain uses TRBV5-4 and TRBJ2-3; a possible D gene is TRBD1 (5 bases). Germline CDR1 is SGHNT and CDR2 is YYREEE (reference sequence). This CDR3 has 18 amino acids. V shed 2 bases and J shed 2 bases, with 21 bases lying between them.

This sequence joins TRBV4-3 and TRBJ2-7, with TRBD2 matching over 8 bases. CDR1 is LGHNA and CDR2 is YSLEER in the germline V gene. The CDR3 covers 17 residues. V shed 1 base, J shed 1 base, and the junction held 9 bases outside the gene matches. The CDR3 DNA reads as TGCGCCAGCAGCCAAGGAATTGGCGGGGGGAGTTCCTACGAGCAGTACTTC. Translating gives CASSQGIGGGSSYEQYF.

The V call is TRBV4-1, the J call TRBJ1-5; weak D call: TRBD1 (5 bases). Trimming left V 1 base short and J 0 bases short, with 25 bases between. The CDR3 has 21 amino acids. Per the germline V gene, CDR1 is MGHRA and CDR2 is YSYEKL. Written as DNA, the CDR3 is TGCGCCAGCAGCCAAGTTTACCCCAATACAGGTTCTACTGATAGCAATCAGCCCCAGCATTTT. Protein product: CASSQVYPNTGSTDSNQPQHF.

J is TRBJ2-1 and V is TRBV10-3; 12 bases fit TRBD2. Germline values: CDR1 ENHRY, CDR2 SYGVKD. The length of the CDR3 is 16 residues. The ends lost 3 bases at V and 9 bases at J; junction bases unmatched: 9. The CDR3 DNA reads as TGTGCCATCAGTGATGTGGCTAGCGGGGGGGCAAGTGAGCAGTTCTTC. This sequence encodes CAISDVASGGASEQFF.

The CDR3 DNA follows: TGTGCCACCAGTGACGCCTCTTTGATGCGGGGGGGGATGGATACGCAGTATTTT. Amino acid sequence: CATSDASLMRGGMDTQYF. The V call is TRBV24-1, the J call TRBJ2-3; 9 positions match TRBD2. The CDR3 is 18 residues long. Germline-derived CDR1 and CDR2 are KGHDR and SFDVKD. With V trimmed by 4 bases and J by 6 bases, 16 bases remained unmatched.

The rearrangement uses TRBV3-1 (or the pseudogene TRBV3-2) and TRBJ2-6; 7 bases fit TRBD2. CDR1 and CDR2 from the germline V gene are LGHDT and YNNKEL (reference sequence). V was pared by 4 bases and J by 0 bases, with 3 bases of the junction left unmatched. CDR3 size: 16 residues. The CDR3 loop is CASSPGGPSGANVLTF. In DNA form, the CDR3 reads TGTGCCAGCAGCCCGGGGGGACCCTCTGGGGCCAACGTCCTGACTTTC.

The chain uses TRBV7-2 and TRBJ2-4, with TRBD2 as a possible D gene (6 bases). This CDR3 contains 17 residues. Per the germline V gene, CDR1 is SGHTA and CDR2 is FQGNSA. Trimming took off 2 bases at V and 2 bases at J, with 16 bases between the two ends. This chain's CDR3 is CASSLSSGVVTKNIQYF. CDR3 bases: TGTGCCAGCAGCTTAAGTTCGGGGGTTGTTACCAAAAACATTCAGTACTTC.

The rearrangement joins TRBV20-1 to TRBJ2-1; 8 positions match TRBD2. CDR1 DFQATT and CDR2 SNEGSKA come from the germline V gene (reference sequence). The V gene end was trimmed by 3 bases and the J gene end by 9 bases; junction bases not matched to a gene: 16. The CDR3 totals 16 residues. The chain's CDR3 is CSASALTGGLRGEQFF. For the CDR3, the DNA is TGCAGTGCTAGTGCTTTGACGGGAGGGCTACGGGGTGAGCAGTTCTTC.